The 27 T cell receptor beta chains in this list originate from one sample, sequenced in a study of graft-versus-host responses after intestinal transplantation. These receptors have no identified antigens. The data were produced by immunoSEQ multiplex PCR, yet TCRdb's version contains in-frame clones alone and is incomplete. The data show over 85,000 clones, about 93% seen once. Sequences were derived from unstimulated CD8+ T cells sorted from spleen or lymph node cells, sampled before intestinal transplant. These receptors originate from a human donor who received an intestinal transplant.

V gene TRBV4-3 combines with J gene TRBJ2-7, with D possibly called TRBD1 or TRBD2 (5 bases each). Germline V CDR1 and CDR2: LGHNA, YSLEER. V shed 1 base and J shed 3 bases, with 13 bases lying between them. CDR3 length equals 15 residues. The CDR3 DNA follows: TGCGCCAGCAGCCAAGGAGTGGGGGTGAACTACGAGCAGTACTTC. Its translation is CASSQGVGVNYEQYF.

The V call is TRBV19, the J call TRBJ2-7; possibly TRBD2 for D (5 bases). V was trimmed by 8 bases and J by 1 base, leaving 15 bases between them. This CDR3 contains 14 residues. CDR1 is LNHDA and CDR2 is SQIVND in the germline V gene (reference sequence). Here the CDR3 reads CASGSGSSSYEQYF. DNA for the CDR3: TGTGCCAGTGGCTCGGGATCCTCTTCCTACGAGCAGTACTTC.

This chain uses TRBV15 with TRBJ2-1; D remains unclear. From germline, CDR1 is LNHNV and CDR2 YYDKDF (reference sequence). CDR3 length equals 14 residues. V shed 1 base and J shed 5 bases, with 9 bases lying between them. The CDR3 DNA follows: TGTGCCACCAGCAGAGTTCCTAGAAACAATGAGCAGTTCTTC. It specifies CATSRVPRNNEQFF.

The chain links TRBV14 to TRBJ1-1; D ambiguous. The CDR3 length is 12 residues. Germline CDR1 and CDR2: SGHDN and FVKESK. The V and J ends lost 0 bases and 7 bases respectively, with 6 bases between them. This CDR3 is CASSQETLEAFF. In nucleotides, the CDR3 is TGTGCCAGCAGCCAAGAAACTCTTGAAGCTTTCTTT.

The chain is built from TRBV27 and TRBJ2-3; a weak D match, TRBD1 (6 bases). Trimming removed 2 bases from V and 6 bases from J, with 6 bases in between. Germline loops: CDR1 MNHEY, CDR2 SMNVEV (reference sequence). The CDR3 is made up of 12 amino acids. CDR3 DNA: TGTGCCAGCAGTTTACAGGGGGATACGCAGTATTTT. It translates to CASSLQGDTQYF.

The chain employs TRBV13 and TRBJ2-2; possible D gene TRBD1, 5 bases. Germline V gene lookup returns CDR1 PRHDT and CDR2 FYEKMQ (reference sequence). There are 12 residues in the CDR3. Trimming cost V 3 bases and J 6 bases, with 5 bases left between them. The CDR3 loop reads CASSLGPGELFF. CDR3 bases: TGTGCCAGCAGCTTGGGGCCCGGGGAGCTGTTTTTT.

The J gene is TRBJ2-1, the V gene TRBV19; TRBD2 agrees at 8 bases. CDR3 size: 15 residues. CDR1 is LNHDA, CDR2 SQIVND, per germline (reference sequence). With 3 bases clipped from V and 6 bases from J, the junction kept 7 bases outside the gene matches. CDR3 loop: CASSIVGRAGNEQFF. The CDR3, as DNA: TGTGCCAGTAGTATCGTCGGGAGGGCCGGCAATGAGCAGTTCTTC.

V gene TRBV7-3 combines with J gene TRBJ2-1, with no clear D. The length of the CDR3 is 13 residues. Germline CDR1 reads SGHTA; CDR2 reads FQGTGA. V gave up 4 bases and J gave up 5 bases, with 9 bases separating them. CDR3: CASSSTWDNEQFF. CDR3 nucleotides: TGTGCCAGCAGCTCCACCTGGGACAATGAGCAGTTCTTC.

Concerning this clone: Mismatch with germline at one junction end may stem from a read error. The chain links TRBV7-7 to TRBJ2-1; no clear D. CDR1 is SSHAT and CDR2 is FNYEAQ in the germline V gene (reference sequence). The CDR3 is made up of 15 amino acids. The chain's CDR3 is CASSLDASSYNEQFF. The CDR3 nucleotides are TGTGCTAGCAGCTTGGACGCTAGCTCCTACAATGAGCAGTTCTTC.

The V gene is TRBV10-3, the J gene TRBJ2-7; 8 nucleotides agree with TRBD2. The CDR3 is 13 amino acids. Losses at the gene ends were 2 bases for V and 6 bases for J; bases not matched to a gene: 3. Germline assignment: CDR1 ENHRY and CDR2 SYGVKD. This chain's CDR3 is CAISEGSGSEQYF. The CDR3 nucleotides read TGTGCCATCAGTGAGGGGAGCGGGAGCGAGCAGTACTTC.

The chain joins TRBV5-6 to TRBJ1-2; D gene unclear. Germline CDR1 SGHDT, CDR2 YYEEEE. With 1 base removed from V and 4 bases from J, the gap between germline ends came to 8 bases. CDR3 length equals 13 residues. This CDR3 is CASSLWPGYGYTF. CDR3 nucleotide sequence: TGTGCCAGCAGCTTGTGGCCAGGCTATGGCTACACCTTC.

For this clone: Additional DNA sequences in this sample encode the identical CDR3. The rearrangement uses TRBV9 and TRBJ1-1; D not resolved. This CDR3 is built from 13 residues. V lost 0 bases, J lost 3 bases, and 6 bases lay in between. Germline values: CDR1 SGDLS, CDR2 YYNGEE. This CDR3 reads CASSVVEDTEAFF. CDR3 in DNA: TGTGCCAGCAGCGTAGTGGAGGACACTGAAGCTTTCTTT.

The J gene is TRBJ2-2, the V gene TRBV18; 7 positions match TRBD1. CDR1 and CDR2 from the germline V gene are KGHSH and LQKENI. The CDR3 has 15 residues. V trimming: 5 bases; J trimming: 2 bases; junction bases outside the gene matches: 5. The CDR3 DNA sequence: TGTGCCAGCTCATGGGGGACAGTAAACACCGGGGAGCTGTTTTTT. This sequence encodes CASSWGTVNTGELFF.

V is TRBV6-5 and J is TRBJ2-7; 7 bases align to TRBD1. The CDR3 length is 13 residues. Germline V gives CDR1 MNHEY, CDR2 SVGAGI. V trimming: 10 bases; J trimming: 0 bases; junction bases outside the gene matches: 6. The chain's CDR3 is CATHRDSSYEQYF. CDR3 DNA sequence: TGTGCCACCCACCGGGACAGCTCCTACGAGCAGTACTTC.

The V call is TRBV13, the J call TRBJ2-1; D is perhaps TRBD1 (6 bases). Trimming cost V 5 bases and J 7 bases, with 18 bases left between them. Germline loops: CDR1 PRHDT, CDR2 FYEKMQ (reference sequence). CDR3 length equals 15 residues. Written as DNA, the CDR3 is TGTGCCAGCAGCCAGAAGGGGGAGTGGGGGAATGAGCAGTTCTTC. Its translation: CASSQKGEWGNEQFF.

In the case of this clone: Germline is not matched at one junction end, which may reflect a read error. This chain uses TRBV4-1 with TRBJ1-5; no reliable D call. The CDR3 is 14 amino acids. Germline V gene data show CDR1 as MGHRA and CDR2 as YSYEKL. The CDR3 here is CASSQETGDQAQHF. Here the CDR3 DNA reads TGCGCCAGCAGCCAAGAGACGGGCGATCAGGCCCAGCATTTT.

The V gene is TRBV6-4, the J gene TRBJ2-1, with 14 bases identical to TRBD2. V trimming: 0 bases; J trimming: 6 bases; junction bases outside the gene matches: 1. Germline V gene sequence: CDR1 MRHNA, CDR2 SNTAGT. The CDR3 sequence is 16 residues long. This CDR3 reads CASSDSGTSGSNEQFF. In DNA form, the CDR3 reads TGTGCCAGCAGTGACTCAGGGACTAGCGGGAGCAATGAGCAGTTCTTC.

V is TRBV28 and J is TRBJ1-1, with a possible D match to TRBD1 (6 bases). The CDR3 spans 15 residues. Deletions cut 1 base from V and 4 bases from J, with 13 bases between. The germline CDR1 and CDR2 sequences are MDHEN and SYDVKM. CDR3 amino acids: CASSLSLRGSTEAFF. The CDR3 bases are TGTGCCAGCAGTTTATCTCTTAGGGGGTCCACTGAAGCTTTCTTT.

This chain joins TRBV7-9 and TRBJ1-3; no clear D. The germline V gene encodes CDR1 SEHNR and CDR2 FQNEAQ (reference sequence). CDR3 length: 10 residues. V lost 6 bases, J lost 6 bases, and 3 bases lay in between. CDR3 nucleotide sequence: TGTGCCAGCAGTTCAAACACCATATATTTT. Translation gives CASSSNTIYF.

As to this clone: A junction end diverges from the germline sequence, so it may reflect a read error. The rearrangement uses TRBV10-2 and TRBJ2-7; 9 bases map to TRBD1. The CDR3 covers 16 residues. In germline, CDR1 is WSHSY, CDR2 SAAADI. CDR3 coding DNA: TGCGCCAGCAGTGAGTTGCTGGGACAGGGCTCCAACGAGCAGTACTTC. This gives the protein CASSELLGQGSNEQYF.

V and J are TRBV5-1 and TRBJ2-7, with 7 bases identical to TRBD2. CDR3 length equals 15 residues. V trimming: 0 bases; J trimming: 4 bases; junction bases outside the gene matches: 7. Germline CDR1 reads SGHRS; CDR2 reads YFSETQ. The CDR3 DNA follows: TGCGCCAGCAGCTTGGCTTCAAGCGGGACTTACGAGCAGTACTTC. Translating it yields CASSLASSGTYEQYF.

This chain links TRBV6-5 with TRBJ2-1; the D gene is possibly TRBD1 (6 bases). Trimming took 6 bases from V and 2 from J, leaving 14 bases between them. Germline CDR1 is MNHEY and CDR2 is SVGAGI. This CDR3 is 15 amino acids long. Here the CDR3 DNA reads TGTGCCAGCAGGTCACCGGGACACACCTACAATGAGCAGTTCTTC. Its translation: CASRSPGHTYNEQFF.

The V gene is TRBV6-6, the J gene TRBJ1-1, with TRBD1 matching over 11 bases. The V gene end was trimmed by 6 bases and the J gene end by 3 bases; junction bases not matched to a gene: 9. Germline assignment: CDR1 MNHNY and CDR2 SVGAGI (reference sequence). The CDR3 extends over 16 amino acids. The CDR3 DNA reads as TGTGCCAGCAGGGGGACAGGGGGATTGTTGGACACTGAAGCTTTCTTT. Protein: CASRGTGGLLDTEAFF.

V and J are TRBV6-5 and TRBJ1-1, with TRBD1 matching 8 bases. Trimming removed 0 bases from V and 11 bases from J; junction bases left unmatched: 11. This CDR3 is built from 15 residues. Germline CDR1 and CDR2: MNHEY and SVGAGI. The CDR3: CASSYSRRQGLGAFF. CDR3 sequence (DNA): TGTGCCAGCAGTTACTCGAGGAGACAGGGGTTGGGTGCTTTCTTT.

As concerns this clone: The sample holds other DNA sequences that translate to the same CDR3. This CDR3 is CASSVGTSGSTDTQYF. The DNA of the CDR3 is TGTGCCAGCAGCGTAGGGACTAGCGGGAGCACAGATACGCAGTATTTT. The chain combines TRBV9 with TRBJ2-3; 11 nucleotides match TRBD2. CDR1 is SGDLS, CDR2 YYNGEE, per germline. The CDR3 length is 16 residues. The V gene end was trimmed by 0 bases and the J gene end by 0 bases; junction bases not matched to a gene: 0.

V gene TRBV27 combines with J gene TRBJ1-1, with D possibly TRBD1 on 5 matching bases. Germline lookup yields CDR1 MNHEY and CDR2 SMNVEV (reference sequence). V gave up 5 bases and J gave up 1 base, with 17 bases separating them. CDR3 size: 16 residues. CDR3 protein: CASSPLGRTGNTEAFF. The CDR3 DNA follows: TGTGCCAGCAGTCCCCTGGGACGGACTGGGAACACTGAAGCTTTCTTT.

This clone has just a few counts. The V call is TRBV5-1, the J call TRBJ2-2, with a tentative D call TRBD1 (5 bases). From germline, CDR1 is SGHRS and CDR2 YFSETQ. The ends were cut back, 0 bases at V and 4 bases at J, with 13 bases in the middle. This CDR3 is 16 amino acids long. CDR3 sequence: CASSLEGQGGTGELFF. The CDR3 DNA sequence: TGCGCCAGCAGCTTGGAGGGGCAGGGTGGCACCGGGGAGCTGTTTTTT.